This T cell receptor (beta chain) was sequenced during a study of molecular identifiers for immune sequencing clone quantification. Study findings and constraints: In naive cells, clones above 20 RNA copies held under 1% of molecules, whereas in effector cells they held over 99%.

This clonotype was seen more than once but under ten times. Its antigen remains unidentified. CDR3 length: 16 residues. After removal of 0 bases from V and 5 bases from J, the junction contained 7 bases not matched to a gene. CDR1 and CDR2 (germline): LGHDT, YNNKEL (reference sequence). It was with previously described methods and listed TCR primers that bulk TCR libraries were made. One entry per CDR3 protein, called by TCRdb with MiXCR from the PCR reads. This table has just under 650,000 distinct CDR3 sequences, 15% to 20% appearing once. The V gene is TRBV3-1, the J gene TRBJ2-7; 10 bases match TRBD1. The sequence derives from a human donor in good health. Some libraries in this study had Jurkat cell RNA spiked in. Sequenced sample: naive CD8+ T cells from blood, with Jurkat cell RNA spiked in. Indicated subset: FACS-sorted CD8+CD4-CCR7+CD45RA+ naive T cells. CDR3 bases: TGTGCCAGCAGCCAAGATCTGACAGGGGGCTGGAACGAGCAGTACTTC. Translation: CASSQDLTGGWNEQYF.